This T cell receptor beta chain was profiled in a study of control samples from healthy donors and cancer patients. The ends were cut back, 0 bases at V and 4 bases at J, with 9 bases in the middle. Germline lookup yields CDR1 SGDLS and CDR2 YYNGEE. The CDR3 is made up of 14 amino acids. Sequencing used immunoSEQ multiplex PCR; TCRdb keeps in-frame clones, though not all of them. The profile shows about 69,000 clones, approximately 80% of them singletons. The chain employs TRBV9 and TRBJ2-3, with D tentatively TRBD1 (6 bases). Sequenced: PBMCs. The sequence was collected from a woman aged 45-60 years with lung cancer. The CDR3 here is CASSVDGGADTQYF. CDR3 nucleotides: TGTGCCAGCAGCGTAGATGGGGGCGCAGATACGCAGTATTTT.